This T cell receptor (beta chain) was recorded in a study of blood T cell repertoires in COVID-19 (TCRdb year 2020). Regarding the research as a whole: Collaborator samples came from the United States, Italy and Spain and covered acute and convalescent phases of COVID-19. The prospective study material was composed of cDNA or gDNA derived from T cells, B-cell-depleted T cells, or PBMCs. A freely available public database, intended as a resource for researchers studying the immune response to SARS-CoV-2, is where the repertoires were released. The sample metadata nearly always contained a de-identified subject ID, COVID-19 status, age in years and sex. The samples were drawn from two sources: the first 160 participants of the ongoing ImmuneRACE study, and some 1,300 subjects contributed by 6 global collaborators. Deeply sampled blood TCRbeta repertoires from subjects exposed to, actively infected with, or recovered from COVID-19 were included in the dataset. Where HLA class I and class II types were available, the types were taken from metadata supplied by the sample provider, not from assay-based typing.

The immunoSEQ Assay, a bias-controlled multiplex PCR, was used to amplify TCRbeta CDR3 regions from genomic DNA. For the original study's pipeline: Within the assay, amplification of reference gene primers was used to estimate how many nucleated cells each sample contained. To quantify the absolute abundance of each unique TCRbeta CDR3 rearrangement, sequence reads were collapsed and filtered. Productive Simpson clonality was computed per sample as the square root of Simpson's diversity index over productive rearrangements. TCRdb provides this immuneACCESS table in a form limited to in-frame rearrangements. Some clones are lacking; in checked studies, under half of them reflect an unresolved V gene, and why the rest are absent is not known. The D gene and trimming were derived from the DNA, and the V and J assignments and clone size from that table. This sample has around 180,000 clones in its table, and roughly 77% of those were observed once. Jointly, the top ten make up 10% to 15% of the sample.

In Seattle, one collaborating source enrolled patients while the infection was active and tracked those patients longitudinally over the course of disease. Each collaborating institution followed its own protocols to collect whole blood in K2EDTA tubes. For TCRbeta analysis, collaborator samples were shipped as frozen whole blood, as isolated PBMCs, or as DNA extracted from either sample type. About this clone itself: Its target antigen remains unknown. There are no base qualities to consult, and no much larger clone falls within one base.

V is pruned by 5 bases and J by 4 bases, leaving 3 bases of the junction without a gene match. The germline V gene (reference sequence) supplies CDR1 PRHDT and CDR2 FYEKMQ. The CDR3 sequence holds 14 residues, the cysteine and phenylalanine included. The kept DNA is CDR3 alone, 42 bases in frame from the first base. General conclusions and limits of the study: Clinical and demographic metadata were provided uncurated, with the amount varying by source and participant.

This TCR derives from a woman aged 80 or over with COVID-19, enrolled during active disease. The chain joins TRBV13 to TRBJ2-7, and TRBD1 matches 12 of the central bases. Material: peripheral blood. In nucleotide form, the sequence is TGTGCCAGCAGCACGGGACAGGGGGCGTACGAGCAGTACTTC. Translated, this gives CASSTGQGAYEQYF.